These 27 T cell receptor beta chains came from one sample sequenced in a study of T cells expressing NK-cell markers. TCRdb re-called the 5' RACE reads; one entry per CDR3 protein, DNA not given. The sample totals tens of thousands of distinct CDR3 sequences; its top ten clones hold about 60%. The sequenced sample consisted of blood T cells: a sorted CD56 or NKG2C T cell subset, CD4+ or CD8+ T cells, or bulk PBMC T cells (not recorded which). The receptors come from a woman aged 18 to 69 in good health.

The rearrangement uses TRBV29-1 and TRBJ2-1; TCRdb lists TRBD1, though no DNA is available to test this call. CDR3 length equals 13 residues. Per germline, CDR1 SQVTM and CDR2 ANQGSEA. The CDR3 loop reads CSVDFQGVNEQFF.

V gene TRBV20-1 combines with J gene TRBJ2-1. CDR3 length equals 13 residues. The V gene's germline CDR1 is DFQATT and CDR2 SNEGSKA (reference sequence). The CDR3 loop reads CSVWLASYNEQFF.

This chain joins TRBV27 and TRBJ2-7; as DNA is missing, the TRBD1 call by TCRdb cannot be tested. The CDR3 is 15 residues long. Germline V gene sequence: CDR1 MNHEY, CDR2 SMNVEV (reference sequence). CDR3 amino acids: CASSLAGESPYEQYF.

The V and J genes are TRBV10-3 and TRBJ2-5; without DNA, the TCRdb call of TRBD2 cannot be checked. Germline CDR1 is ENHRY and CDR2 is SYGVKD. The CDR3 covers 14 residues. Here the CDR3 reads CAIKGPNLQETQYF.

The chain carries TRBV29-1 and TRBJ2-5; TCRdb indicates TRBD1, and absent DNA this call remains unverified. Germline assignment: CDR1 SQVTM and CDR2 ANQGSEA. CDR3 size: 15 residues. The CDR3 sequence: CSVEPYVSGQETQYF.

J is TRBJ2-5 and V is TRBV7-7; with no DNA, the TCRdb D assignment of TRBD1 cannot be verified. The CDR3 is made up of 15 amino acids. CDR1 is SSHAT, CDR2 FNYEAQ, per germline (reference sequence). The CDR3 sequence is CASSTTATGEETQYF. Full variable domain (remainder filled in from reference TRBV7-7 and TRBJ2-5): GAGVSQSPRYKVTKRGQDVTLRCDPISSHATLYWYQQALGQGPEFLTYFNYEAQPDKSGLPSDRFSAERPEGSISTLTIQRTEQRDSAMYRCASSTTATGEETQYFGPGTRLLVL.

The V and J genes are TRBV10-3 and TRBJ2-3. Germline CDR1 is ENHRY and CDR2 is SYGVKD. The CDR3 totals 11 residues. CDR3: CAISGTDTQYF.

This chain connects TRBV19 to TRBJ2-2; TCRdb returns TRBD1, unconfirmable since there is no DNA. The CDR3 totals 13 residues. From germline, CDR1 is LNHDA and CDR2 SQIVND (reference sequence). The chain's CDR3 is CASTDRVPGELFF.

The chain employs TRBV12-5 and TRBJ2-5; the TRBD1 assignment by TCRdb is unverifiable without DNA. Per the germline V gene, CDR1 is LGHNT and CDR2 is FRNRAP. This CDR3 has 11 residues. CDR3 in amino acids: CASGTGTDEYF.

V and J are TRBV12-3 or TRBV12-4 and TRBJ2-5. The CDR3 sequence is 14 residues long. The CDR3 spells CASSLMSTGETQYF.

The chain carries TRBV29-1 and TRBJ2-5; there is no DNA to check the TCRdb D call of TRBD1. CDR3 length: 16 residues. Germline V gene data show CDR1 as SQVTM and CDR2 as ANQGSEA. This chain's CDR3 is CSVEYSARGQVETQYF.

The chain carries TRBV11-2 and TRBJ2-3; TCRdb's D gene call, TRBD1, goes unchecked for lack of DNA. This CDR3 contains 15 residues. CDR1 and CDR2 (germline): SGHAT, FQNNGV. The CDR3 here is CASSSGQTSTDTQYF.

The V call is TRBV4-1, the J call TRBJ1-2; TCRdb returns TRBD1, unconfirmable since there is no DNA. In germline, CDR1 is MGHRA, CDR2 YSYEKL. This CDR3 has 15 amino acids. The chain's CDR3 is CASSQEQGAVYGYTF.

The chain links TRBV5-1 to TRBJ2-7; TCRdb reports TRBD1, a call that lacks DNA to check it against. The CDR3 consists of 14 residues. Germline assignment: CDR1 SGHRS and CDR2 YFSETQ. The CDR3 loop reads CASSLETGSYEQYF.

The chain recombines TRBV20-1 with TRBJ1-3; TCRdb proposes TRBD1, but this gene call is untestable without DNA. The CDR3 is 16 residues long. Germline CDR1 DFQATT, CDR2 SNEGSKA (reference sequence). CDR3 amino acids: CSARDESGASGNTIYF.

The rearrangement uses TRBV15 and TRBJ1-1. CDR1 is LNHNV, CDR2 YYDKDF, per germline (reference sequence). The length of the CDR3 is 15 residues. CDR3 sequence reads: CATSRDRSVNTEAFF.

V usage is TRBV5-1 and J usage is TRBJ2-7; TCRdb returns TRBD1, unconfirmable since there is no DNA. Germline V CDR1 and CDR2: SGHRS, YFSETQ. The CDR3 contains 15 residues. The CDR3 spells CASSSGTGGNYEQYF. Full variable domain (remainder filled in from reference TRBV5-1 and TRBJ2-7): KAGVTQTPRYLIKTRGQQVTLSCSPISGHRSVSWYQQTPGQGLQFLFEYFSETQRNKGNFPGRFSGRQFSNSRSEMNVSTLELGDSALYLCASSSGTGGNYEQYFGPGTRLTVT.

V usage is TRBV7-9 and J usage is TRBJ2-5. From germline, CDR1 is SEHNR and CDR2 FQNEAQ (reference sequence). This CDR3 comprises 13 residues. The CDR3 is CASSFFSQETQYF. The full variable domain, its missing parts supplied by reference TRBV7-9 and TRBJ2-5, is DTGVSQNPRHKITKRGQNVTFRCDPISEHNRLYWYRQTLGQGPEFLTYFQNEAQLEKSRLLSDRFSAERPKGSFSTLEIQRTEQGDSAMYLCASSFFSQETQYFGPGTRLLVL.

The chain links TRBV4-1 to TRBJ2-2; TCRdb calls TRBD2, which cannot be checked without DNA. The CDR3 contains 15 residues. Germline CDR1 is MGHRA and CDR2 is YSYEKL. CDR3 protein: CASSPAAGPTGELFF.

The genes are TRBV28 and TRBJ1-6; the D call of TRBD1 rests on TCRdb alone, since no DNA is present to check it. The CDR3 spans 16 residues. Germline lookup yields CDR1 MDHEN and CDR2 SYDVKM. This CDR3 reads CASSLSPRGKGAPLHF.

The chain is built from TRBV7-3 and TRBJ2-1; TCRdb's D gene call, TRBD1, goes unchecked for lack of DNA. This CDR3 has 16 amino acids. CDR1 SGHTA and CDR2 FQGTGA come from the germline V gene. CDR3 amino acids: CASSSSGTGGDNEQFF.

V gene TRBV5-1 combines with J gene TRBJ2-2; TCRdb indicates TRBD1, and absent DNA this call remains unverified. The length of the CDR3 is 16 residues. Germline CDR1 is SGHRS and CDR2 is YFSETQ. The CDR3 reads CASSLRYRPPTGELFF.

CDR3 loop: CASSWGPGQGDEQFF. The J gene is TRBJ2-1, the V gene TRBV5-6; without DNA, the TCRdb call of TRBD1 cannot be checked. The V gene's germline CDR1 is SGHDT and CDR2 YYEEEE. The CDR3 totals 15 residues. The full variable domain, completed using reference TRBV5-6 and TRBJ2-1, is DAGVTQSPTHLIKTRGQQVTLRCSPKSGHDTVSWYQQALGQGPQFIFQYYEEEERQRGNFPDRFSGHQFPNYSSELNVNALLLGDSALYLCASSWGPGQGDEQFFGPGTRLTVL.

The rearrangement joins TRBV5-1 to TRBJ2-1. Germline CDR1 is SGHRS and CDR2 is YFSETQ. The CDR3 contains 15 residues. The CDR3 here is CASIEWGGSYNEQFF.

This chain connects TRBV3-1 to TRBJ1-2. The germline V gene has CDR1 LGHDT and CDR2 YNNKEL (reference sequence). The CDR3 spans 13 residues. The CDR3 protein is CASSENRQDGYTF.

The CDR3: CASSQRWTRSTDTQYF. The chain uses TRBV3-1 and TRBJ2-3; TCRdb's D call of TRBD2 is untestable without DNA. The CDR3 spans 16 residues. Germline V gene sequence: CDR1 LGHDT, CDR2 YNNKEL (reference sequence).

This rearrangement joins TRBV24-1 to TRBJ2-3; no DNA is available, so the TRBD1 call from TCRdb remains unchecked. Germline V gene lookup returns CDR1 KGHDR and CDR2 SFDVKD. The CDR3 loop spans 17 amino acids. This chain's CDR3 is CATSDFDGGPGTDTQYF.